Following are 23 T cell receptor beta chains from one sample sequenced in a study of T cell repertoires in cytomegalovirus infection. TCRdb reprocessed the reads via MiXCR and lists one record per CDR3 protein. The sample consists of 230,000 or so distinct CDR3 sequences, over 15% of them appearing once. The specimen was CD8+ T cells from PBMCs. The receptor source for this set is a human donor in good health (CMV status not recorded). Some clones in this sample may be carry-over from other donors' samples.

CDR3 in amino acids: CSAKFSGVNTEAFF. Here the CDR3 DNA reads TGCAGTGCAAAGTTTTCCGGGGTTAACACTGAAGCTTTCTTT. J is TRBJ1-1 and V is TRBV20-1; D call uncertain. The V gene lost 6 bases and the J gene lost 2 bases, with 16 bases spanning the gap. This CDR3 has 14 residues. The germline V gene has CDR1 DFQATT and CDR2 SNEGSKA (reference sequence).

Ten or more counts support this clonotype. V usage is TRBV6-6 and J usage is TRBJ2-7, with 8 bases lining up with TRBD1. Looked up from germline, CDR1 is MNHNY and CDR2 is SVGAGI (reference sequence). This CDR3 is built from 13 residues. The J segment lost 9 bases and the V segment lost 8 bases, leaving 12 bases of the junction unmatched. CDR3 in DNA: TGTGCCAGCCGTGGGACAGGCGCCGAGGGGCAGTACTTC. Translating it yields CASRGTGAEGQYF.

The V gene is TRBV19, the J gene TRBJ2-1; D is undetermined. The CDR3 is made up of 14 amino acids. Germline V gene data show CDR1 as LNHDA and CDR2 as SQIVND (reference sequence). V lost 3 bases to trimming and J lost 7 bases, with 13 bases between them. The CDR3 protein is CASSIGPGWNEQFF. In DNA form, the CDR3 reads TGTGCCAGTAGTATTGGGCCGGGTTGGAATGAGCAGTTCTTC.

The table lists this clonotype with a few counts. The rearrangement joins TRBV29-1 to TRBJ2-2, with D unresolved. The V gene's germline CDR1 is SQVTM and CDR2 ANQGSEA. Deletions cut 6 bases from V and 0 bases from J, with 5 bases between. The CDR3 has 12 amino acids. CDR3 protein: CSVRPNTGELFF. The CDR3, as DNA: TGCAGCGTCAGACCGAACACCGGGGAGCTGTTTTTT.

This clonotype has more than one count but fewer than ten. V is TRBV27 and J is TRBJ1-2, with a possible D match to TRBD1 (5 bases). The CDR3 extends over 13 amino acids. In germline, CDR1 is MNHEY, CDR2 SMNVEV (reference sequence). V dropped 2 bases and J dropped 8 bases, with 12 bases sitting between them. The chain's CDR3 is CASSLQGVGGYTF. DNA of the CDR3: TGTGCCAGCAGTTTACAGGGCGTAGGGGGCTACACCTTC.

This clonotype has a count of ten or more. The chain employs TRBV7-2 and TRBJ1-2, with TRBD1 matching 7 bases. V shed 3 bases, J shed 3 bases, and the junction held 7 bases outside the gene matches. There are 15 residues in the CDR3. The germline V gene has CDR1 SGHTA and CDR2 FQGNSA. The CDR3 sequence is CASSFRTRGDYGYTF. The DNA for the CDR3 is TGTGCCAGCAGCTTCAGAACCAGGGGGGACTATGGCTACACCTTC.

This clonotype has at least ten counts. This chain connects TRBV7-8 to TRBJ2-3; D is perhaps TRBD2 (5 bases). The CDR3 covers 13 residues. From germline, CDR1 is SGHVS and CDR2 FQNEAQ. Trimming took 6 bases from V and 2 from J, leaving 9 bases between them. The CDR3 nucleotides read TGTGCCAGCAGGTCAGCGGTCACAGATACGCAGTATTTT. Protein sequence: CASRSAVTDTQYF.

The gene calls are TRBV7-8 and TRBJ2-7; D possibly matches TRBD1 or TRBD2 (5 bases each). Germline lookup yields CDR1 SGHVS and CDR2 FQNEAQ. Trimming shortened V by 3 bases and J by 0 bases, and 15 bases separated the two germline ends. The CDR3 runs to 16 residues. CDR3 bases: TGTGCCAGCAGCTTCTTACGGGGACGGGACTCCTACGAGCAGTACTTC. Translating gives CASSFLRGRDSYEQYF.

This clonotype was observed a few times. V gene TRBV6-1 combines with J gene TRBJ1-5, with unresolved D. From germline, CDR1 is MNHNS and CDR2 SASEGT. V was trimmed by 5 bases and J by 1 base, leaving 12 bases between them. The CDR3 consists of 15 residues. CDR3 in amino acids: CASSPRTGSNQPQHF. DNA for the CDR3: TGTGCCAGCAGTCCCCGGACCGGGAGCAATCAGCCCCAGCATTTT.

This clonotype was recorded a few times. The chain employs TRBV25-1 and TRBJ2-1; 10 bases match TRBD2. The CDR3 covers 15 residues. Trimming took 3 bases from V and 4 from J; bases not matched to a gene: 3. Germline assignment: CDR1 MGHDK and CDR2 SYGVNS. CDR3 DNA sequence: TGTGCCAGCAGTGACGAACTAGCGGGGTACAATGAGCAGTTCTTC. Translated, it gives CASSDELAGYNEQFF.

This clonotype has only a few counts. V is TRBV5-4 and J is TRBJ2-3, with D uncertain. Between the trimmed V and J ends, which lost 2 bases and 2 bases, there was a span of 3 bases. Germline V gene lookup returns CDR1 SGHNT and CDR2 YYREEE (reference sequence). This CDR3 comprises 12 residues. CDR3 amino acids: CASSFDTDTQYF. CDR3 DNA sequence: TGTGCCAGCAGCTTCGACACAGATACGCAGTATTTT.

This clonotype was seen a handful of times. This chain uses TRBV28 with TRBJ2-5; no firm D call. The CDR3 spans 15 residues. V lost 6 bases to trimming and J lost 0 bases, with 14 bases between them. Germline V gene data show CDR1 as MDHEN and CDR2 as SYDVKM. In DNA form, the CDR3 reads TGTGCCAGCAGGTCAATATACAGAGACCAAGAGACCCAGTACTTC. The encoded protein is CASRSIYRDQETQYF.

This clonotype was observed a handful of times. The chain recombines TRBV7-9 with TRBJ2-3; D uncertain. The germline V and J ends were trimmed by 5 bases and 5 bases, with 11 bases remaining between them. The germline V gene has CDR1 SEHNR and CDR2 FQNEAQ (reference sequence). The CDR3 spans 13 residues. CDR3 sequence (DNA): TGTGCCAGCAGCATCGACTCGGGAGATACGCAGTATTTT. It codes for CASSIDSGDTQYF.

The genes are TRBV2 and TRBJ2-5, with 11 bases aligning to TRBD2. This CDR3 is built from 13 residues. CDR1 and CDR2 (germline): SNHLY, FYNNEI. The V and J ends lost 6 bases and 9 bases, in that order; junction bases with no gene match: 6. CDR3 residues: CASSPPLAGAQYF. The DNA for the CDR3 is TGTGCCAGCAGCCCGCCACTAGCGGGGGCCCAGTACTTC.

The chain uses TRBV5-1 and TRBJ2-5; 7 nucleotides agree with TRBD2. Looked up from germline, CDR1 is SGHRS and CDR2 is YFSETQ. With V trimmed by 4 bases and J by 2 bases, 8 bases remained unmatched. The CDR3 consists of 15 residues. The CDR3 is CASSPWSGAQETQYF. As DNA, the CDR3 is TGCGCCAGCAGCCCGTGGAGCGGGGCGCAAGAGACCCAGTACTTC.

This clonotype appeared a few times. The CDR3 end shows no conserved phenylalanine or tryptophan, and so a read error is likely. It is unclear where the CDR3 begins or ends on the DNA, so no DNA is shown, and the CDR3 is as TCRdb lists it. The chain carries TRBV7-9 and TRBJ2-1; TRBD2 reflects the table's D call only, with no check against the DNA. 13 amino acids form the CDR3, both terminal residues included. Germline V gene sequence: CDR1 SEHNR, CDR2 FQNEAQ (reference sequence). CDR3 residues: CASSSNLAGSISS.

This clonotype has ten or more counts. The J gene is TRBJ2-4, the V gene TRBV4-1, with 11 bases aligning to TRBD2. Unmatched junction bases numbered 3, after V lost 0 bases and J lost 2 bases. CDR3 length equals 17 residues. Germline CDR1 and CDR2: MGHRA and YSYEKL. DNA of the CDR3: TGCGCCAGCAGCCAAGAGATAGCGGGGGGGCCCAAAAACATTCAGTACTTC. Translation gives CASSQEIAGGPKNIQYF.

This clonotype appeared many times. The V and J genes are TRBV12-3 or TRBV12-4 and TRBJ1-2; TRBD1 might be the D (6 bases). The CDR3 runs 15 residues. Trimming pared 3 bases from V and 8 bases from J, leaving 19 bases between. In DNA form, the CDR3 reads TGTGCCAGCAGTTTTAGTCCGGGGGGCGGGGAGGGCTACACCTTC. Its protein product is CASSFSPGGGEGYTF.

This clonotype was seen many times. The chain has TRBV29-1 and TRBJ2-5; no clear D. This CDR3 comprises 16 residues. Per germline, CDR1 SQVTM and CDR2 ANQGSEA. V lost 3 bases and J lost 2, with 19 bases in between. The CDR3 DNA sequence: TGCAGCGTTGATGGTGTGCCAGGCAGGAATCAAGAGACCCAGTACTTC. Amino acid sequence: CSVDGVPGRNQETQYF.

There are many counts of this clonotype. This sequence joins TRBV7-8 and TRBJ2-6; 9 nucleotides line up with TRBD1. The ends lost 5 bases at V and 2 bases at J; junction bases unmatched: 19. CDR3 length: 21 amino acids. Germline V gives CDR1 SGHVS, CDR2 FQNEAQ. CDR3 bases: TGTGCCAGCAGCGCACCTCGAACCGGGACAGGGCGTTATGCTGGGGCCAACGTCCTGACTTTC. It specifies CASSAPRTGTGRYAGANVLTF.

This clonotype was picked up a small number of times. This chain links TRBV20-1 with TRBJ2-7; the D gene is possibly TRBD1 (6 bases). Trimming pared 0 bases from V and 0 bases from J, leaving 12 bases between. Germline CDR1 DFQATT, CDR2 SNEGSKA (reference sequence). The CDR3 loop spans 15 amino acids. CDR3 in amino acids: CSARDDRKPSYEQYF. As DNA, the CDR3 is TGCAGTGCTAGAGATGACAGGAAACCCTCCTACGAGCAGTACTTC.

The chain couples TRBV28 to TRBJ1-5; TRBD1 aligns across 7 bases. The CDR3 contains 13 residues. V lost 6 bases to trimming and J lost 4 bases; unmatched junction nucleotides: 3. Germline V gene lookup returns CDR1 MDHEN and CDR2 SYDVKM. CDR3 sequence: CASRPTGNQPQHF. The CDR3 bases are TGTGCCAGCAGACCGACAGGGAATCAGCCCCAGCATTTT.

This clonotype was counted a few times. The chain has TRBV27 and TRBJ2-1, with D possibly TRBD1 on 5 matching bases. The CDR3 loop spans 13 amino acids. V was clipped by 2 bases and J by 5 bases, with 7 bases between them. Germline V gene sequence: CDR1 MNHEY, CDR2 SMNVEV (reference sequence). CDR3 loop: CASSLTGHNEQFF. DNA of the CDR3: TGTGCCAGCAGTTTAACAGGTCACAATGAGCAGTTCTTC.